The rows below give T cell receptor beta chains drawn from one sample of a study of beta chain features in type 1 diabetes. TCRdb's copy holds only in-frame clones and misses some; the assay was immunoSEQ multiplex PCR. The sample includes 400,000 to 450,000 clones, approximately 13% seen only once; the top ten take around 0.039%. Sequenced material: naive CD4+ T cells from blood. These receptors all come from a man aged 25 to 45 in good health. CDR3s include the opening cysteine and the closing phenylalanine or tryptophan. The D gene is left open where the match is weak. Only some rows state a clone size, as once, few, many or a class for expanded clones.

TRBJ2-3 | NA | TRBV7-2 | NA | TGTGCCAGCAGCTCTTGGGACCTAGATACGCAGTATTTT | CASSSWDLDTQYF
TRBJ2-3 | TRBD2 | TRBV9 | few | TGTGCCAGCAGCGCACATATAGCGGGGAGAACAGATACGCAGTATTTT | CASSAHIAGRTDTQYF
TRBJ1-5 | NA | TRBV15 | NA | TGTGCCACCAGCAGAGATAGAGGTTCGGGATGGCAAAGACAGCCCCAGCATTTT | CATSRDRGSGWQRQPQHF
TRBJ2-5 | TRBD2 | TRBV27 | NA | TGTGCCAGCAGTCCCCGGGAGGGGGAGACCCAGTACTTC | CASSPREGETQYF
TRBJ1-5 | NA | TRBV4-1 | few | TGCGCCAGCAGCCAAGGGGCAGCATCCTATCAGCCCCAGCATTTT | CASSQGAASYQPQHF
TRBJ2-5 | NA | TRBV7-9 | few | TGTGCCAGCACCGAACAGGGGGGGTCAGAGACCCAGTACTTC | CASTEQGGSETQYF
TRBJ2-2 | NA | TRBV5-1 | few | TGCGCCAGCATAGAAGGCAGTCTAAGTTCGAACACCGGGGAGCTGTTTTTT | CASIEGSLSSNTGELFF
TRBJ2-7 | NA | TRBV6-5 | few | TGTGCCAGTGGGTCGACAGACAGTTACGAGCAGTACTTC | CASGSTDSYEQYF
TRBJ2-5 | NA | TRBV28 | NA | TGTGCCAGCAGTTCCCTTCAGGGGTTAGGCGAGACCCAGTACTTC | CASSSLQGLGETQYF
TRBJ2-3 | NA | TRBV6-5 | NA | TGTGCCAGCAGTTCCAAGGGCCGCCGAGCAGATACGCAGTATTTT | CASSSKGRRADTQYF
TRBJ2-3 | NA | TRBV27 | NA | TGTGCCAGCAGTTTAGAGGGGGCGGGAAATCGATTGGGCACAGATACGCAGTATTTT | CASSLEGAGNRLGTDTQYF
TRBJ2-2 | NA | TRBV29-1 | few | TGCAGCGTTGGTGGAGGGAACACCGGGGAGCTGTTTTTT | CSVGGGNTGELFF